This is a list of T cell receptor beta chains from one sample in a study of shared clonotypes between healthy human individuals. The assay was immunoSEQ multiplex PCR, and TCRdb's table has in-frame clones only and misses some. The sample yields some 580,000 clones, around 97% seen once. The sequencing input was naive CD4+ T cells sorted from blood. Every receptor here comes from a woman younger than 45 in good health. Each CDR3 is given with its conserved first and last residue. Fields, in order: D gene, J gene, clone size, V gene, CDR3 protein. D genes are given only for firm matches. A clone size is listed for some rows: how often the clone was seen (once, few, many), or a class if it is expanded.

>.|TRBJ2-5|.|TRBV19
CASSPYPGPYDQYF
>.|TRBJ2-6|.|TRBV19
CASSTPLRASGANVLTF
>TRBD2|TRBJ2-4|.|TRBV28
CASSSGGEGKNIQYF
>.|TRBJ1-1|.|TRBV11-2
CASSLAENRESAGTEAFF
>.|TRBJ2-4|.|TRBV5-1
CASSFRAPEGKNIQYF
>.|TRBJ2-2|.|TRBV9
CASSPQGRLNTGELFF
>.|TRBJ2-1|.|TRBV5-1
CASSFLVRGEQFF
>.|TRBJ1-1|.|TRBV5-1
CASSLPYSTEAFF
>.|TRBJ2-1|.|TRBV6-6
CASSYSNNNEQFF
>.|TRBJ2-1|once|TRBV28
CASTKRFRVDEQFF
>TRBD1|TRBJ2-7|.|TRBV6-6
CATARDSSYLLHEQYF